Listed below are T cell receptor beta chains from one sample, sequenced in a study of PD-1 blockade in classical Hodgkin lymphoma. Clones were sequenced by immunoSEQ multiplex PCR, and TCRdb holds only the in-frame ones, with some missing. The sample lists some 41,000 clones, about 88% occurring once. The sequencing here drew on peripheral blood mononuclear cells (PBMCs), taken before the second cycle of nivolumab. These receptors originate from a human donor with classical Hodgkin lymphoma. Both conserved end residues are part of each CDR3. D genes are given only for firm matches. A row's size may be missing; if present it is once, few, many or a size class.

D: .
J: TRBJ1-1
size: .
V: TRBV19
CDR3: CASTTRSEAFF
DNA: TGTGCCAGTACCACCCGGTCTGAAGCTTTCTTT

D: .
J: TRBJ1-5
size: .
V: TRBV5-1
CDR3: CASSLVAGGNQPQHF
DNA: TGCGCCAGCAGCTTGGTCGCAGGGGGCAATCAGCCCCAGCATTTT

D: .
J: TRBJ2-7
size: .
V: TRBV28
CDR3: CASRTGFKQYF
DNA: TGTGCCAGCAGAACGGGATTCAAGCAGTACTTC

D: .
J: TRBJ2-7
size: .
V: TRBV28
CDR3: CASSFLPGWGEEQYF
DNA: TGTGCCAGCAGTTTCCTGCCAGGGTGGGGGGAGGAGCAGTACTTC

D: TRBD1
J: TRBJ2-7
size: .
V: TRBV5-1
CDR3: CASSKSRDRGSYEQYF
DNA: TGCGCCAGCAGCAAGAGCCGGGACAGGGGTTCCTACGAGCAGTACTTC

D: .
J: TRBJ2-1
size: .
V: TRBV5-6
CDR3: CASSFFSHEQFF
DNA: TGTGCCAGCAGCTTTTTTTCGCACGAGCAGTTCTTC

D: .
J: TRBJ2-5
size: .
V: TRBV7-2
CDR3: CASSLQETQYF
DNA: TGTGCCAGCAGCCTGCAAGAGACCCAGTACTTC

D: TRBD2
J: TRBJ2-5
size: .
V: TRBV9
CDR3: CASSSGTTQETQYF
DNA: TGTGCCAGCAGCTCCGGGACTACACAAGAGACCCAGTACTTC

D: TRBD1
J: TRBJ2-5
size: .
V: TRBV11-2
CDR3: CASSPGTVPIQETQYF
DNA: TGTGCCAGCAGCCCCGGGACAGTGCCAATCCAAGAGACCCAGTACTTC

D: .
J: TRBJ1-4
size: .
V: TRBV6-1
CDR3: CASSEIKGSNEKLFF
DNA: TGTGCCAGCAGTGAAATAAAGGGATCGAATGAAAAACTGTTTTTT

D: TRBD1
J: TRBJ1-4
size: .
V: TRBV5-1
CDR3: CASSPTGANEKLFF
DNA: TGTGCCAGCAGCCCGACAGGGGCTAATGAAAAACTGTTTTTT

D: .
J: TRBJ1-5
size: .
V: TRBV2
CDR3: CASMGPNQPQHF
DNA: TGTGCCAGCATGGGCCCCAATCAGCCCCAGCATTTT

D: .
J: TRBJ2-7
size: .
V: TRBV19
CDR3: CASSIKSQGREQYF
DNA: TGTGCCAGTAGTATTAAAAGTCAGGGTCGGGAGCAGTACTTC

D: .
J: TRBJ2-5
size: once
V: TRBV19
CDR3: CASSNADRPRETQYF
DNA: TGTGCCAGTAGTAACGCGGACAGACCTCGAGAGACCCAGTACTTC

D: .
J: TRBJ2-2
size: .
V: TRBV7-2
CDR3: CASSTSYREVLFF
DNA: TGTGCCAGCAGCACATCCTACAGAGAGGTGCTGTTTTTT

D: TRBD1
J: TRBJ2-5
size: .
V: TRBV5-6
CDR3: CASSLRTGGPQETQYF
DNA: TGTGCCAGCAGCTTAAGGACAGGGGGCCCCCAAGAGACCCAGTACTTC

D: TRBD1
J: TRBJ2-7
size: .
V: TRBV6-5
CDR3: CASSTPGGYEQYF
DNA: TGTGCCAGCAGTACCCCAGGGGGCTACGAGCAGTACTTC

D: .
J: TRBJ1-2
size: once
V: TRBV6-5
CDR3: CASSYPQGYGYTF
DNA: TGTGCCAGCAGTTACCCACAGGGCTATGGCTACACCTTC

D: TRBD2
J: TRBJ2-3
size: .
V: TRBV12-5
CDR3: CASAPGLAGDTQYF
DNA: TGTGCTAGTGCCCCGGGACTAGCGGGAGATACGCAGTATTTT

D: .
J: TRBJ2-2
size: .
V: TRBV30
CDR3: CAWNTGTNTGELFF
DNA: TGTGCCTGGAACACAGGGACGAACACCGGGGAGCTGTTTTTT

D: .
J: TRBJ2-5
size: .
V: TRBV19
CDR3: CASSIAAAGAETQYF
DNA: TGTGCCAGTAGTATAGCGGCGGCAGGGGCAGAGACCCAGTACTTC

D: .
J: TRBJ2-2
size: .
V: TRBV28
CDR3: CASSPLRGANTGELFF
DNA: TGTGCCAGCAGTCCCCTCAGGGGTGCGAACACCGGGGAGCTGTTTTTT

D: .
J: TRBJ1-3
size: .
V: TRBV9
CDR3: CASSPGYGNTIYF
DNA: TGTGCCAGCAGCCCCGGTTACGGAAACACCATATATTTT

D: .
J: TRBJ2-7
size: .
V: TRBV21-1
CDR3: CASSKDRGRLTSGSPTYEQYF
DNA: TGTGCCAGCAGCAAAGACAGGGGAAGGTTGACTAGCGGGAGCCCGACCTACGAGCAGTACTTC

D: TRBD1
J: TRBJ1-2
size: .
V: TRBV6-1
CDR3: CASSERTGYDTF
DNA: TGTGCCAGCAGTGAAAGGACAGGGTATGACACCTTC

D: TRBD1
J: TRBJ1-4
size: .
V: TRBV11-2
CDR3: CASSPRTGTGEKLFF
DNA: TGTGCCAGCAGCCCTAGGACAGGGACGGGAGAAAAACTGTTTTTT

D: TRBD2
J: TRBJ2-1
size: .
V: TRBV5-1
CDR3: CASSFTTSGSFNEQFF
DNA: TGCGCCAGCAGCTTCACGACTAGCGGGAGTTTTAATGAGCAGTTCTTC

D: .
J: TRBJ2-3
size: .
V: TRBV7-8
CDR3: CASSLTYRKPTDTQYF
DNA: TGTGCCAGCAGCTTAACCTACAGGAAACCTACAGATACGCAGTATTTT

D: .
J: TRBJ2-1
size: .
V: TRBV5-1
CDR3: CASSSPPSAPRVYNEQFF
DNA: TGCGCCAGCAGCTCCCCCCCTAGCGCGCCACGAGTCTACAATGAGCAGTTCTTC

D: .
J: TRBJ2-3
size: .
V: TRBV19
CDR3: CASSEDQTSTDTQYF
DNA: TGTGCCAGTAGTGAGGACCAGACTAGCACAGATACGCAGTATTTT

D: TRBD2
J: TRBJ2-3
size: .
V: TRBV18
CDR3: CASSPTSGSRGDTQYF
DNA: TGTGCCAGCTCACCAACTAGCGGGAGTCGTGGAGATACGCAGTATTTT

D: .
J: TRBJ2-5
size: once
V: TRBV28
CDR3: CASSGADEETQYF
DNA: TGTGCCAGCAGTGGGGCAGACGAAGAGACCCAGTACTTC

D: .
J: TRBJ2-3
size: .
V: TRBV5-1
CDR3: CASSLEPGLRTDTQYF
DNA: TGCGCCAGCAGCTTGGAACCGGGACTCCGCACAGATACGCAGTATTTT

D: TRBD2
J: TRBJ2-1
size: .
V: TRBV19
CDR3: CATSSGDYYNEQFF
DNA: TGTGCCACCTCTAGCGGGGATTACTACAATGAGCAGTTCTTC

D: TRBD2
J: TRBJ2-3
size: .
V: TRBV2
CDR3: CASRRTSGSSTDTQYF
DNA: TGTGCCAGCAGGAGGACTAGCGGGTCTAGCACAGATACGCAGTATTTT

D: .
J: TRBJ2-7
size: .
V: TRBV27
CDR3: CASSLSAGLLYEQYF
DNA: TGTGCCAGCAGTTTATCGGCGGGGCTCCTCTACGAGCAGTACTTC

D: .
J: TRBJ2-7
size: .
V: TRBV7-2
CDR3: CASSLGSVYEQYF
DNA: TGTGCCAGCAGCTTAGGGTCCGTCTACGAGCAGTACTTC

D: .
J: TRBJ1-1
size: once
V: TRBV7-6
CDR3: CASSHAAGSNTEAFF
DNA: TGTGCCAGCAGCCATGCGGCAGGGTCAAACACTGAAGCTTTCTTT

D: .
J: TRBJ1-2
size: .
V: TRBV2
CDR3: CASTQPSINYGYTF
DNA: TGTGCCAGCACCCAACCAAGCATTAACTATGGCTACACCTTC

D: .
J: TRBJ2-7
size: .
V: TRBV15
CDR3: CATSRDGPGAYEQYF
DNA: TGTGCCACCAGCAGAGATGGTCCAGGGGCCTACGAGCAGTACTTC

D: .
J: TRBJ2-1
size: .
V: TRBV19
CDR3: CASSRERSYNEQFF
DNA: TGTGCCAGTAGTAGGGAGCGGTCCTACAATGAGCAGTTCTTC

D: .
J: TRBJ1-5
size: .
V: TRBV6-5
CDR3: CASSYKGLEPQHF
DNA: TGTGCCAGCAGTTACAAGGGACTGGAGCCCCAGCATTTT

D: .
J: TRBJ1-1
size: .
V: TRBV21-1
CDR3: CASSIGSSQGAPNTEAFF
DNA: TGTGCCAGCAGCATTGGGTCCTCACAGGGGGCGCCGAACACTGAAGCTTTCTTT

D: TRBD2
J: TRBJ2-7
size: few
V: TRBV19
CDR3: CASGRLAGGVEQYF
DNA: TGTGCCAGTGGACGACTAGCGGGGGGGGTTGAGCAGTACTTC

D: TRBD1
J: TRBJ2-7
size: .
V: TRBV7-9
CDR3: CASSLTPGQEAPYEQYF
DNA: TGTGCCAGCAGCTTAACTCCGGGACAGGAGGCCCCCTACGAGCAGTACTTC

D: TRBD2
J: TRBJ2-1
size: once
V: TRBV11-3
CDR3: CASSYLAGDEQFF
DNA: TGTGCCAGCAGCTACCTAGCGGGGGATGAGCAGTTCTTC

D: TRBD1
J: TRBJ2-1
size: .
V: TRBV30
CDR3: CAWSVQGQGYNEQFF
DNA: TGTGCCTGGAGTGTTCAAGGACAGGGGTACAATGAGCAGTTCTTC

D: .
J: TRBJ1-3
size: once
V: TRBV7-9
CDR3: CASSFSQTGNTIYF
DNA: TGTGCCAGCAGCTTTTCACAGACTGGAAACACCATATATTTT

D: .
J: TRBJ1-6
size: .
V: TRBV2
CDR3: CASSGQLNSPLHF
DNA: TGTGCCAGCAGTGGACAGCTTAATTCACCCCTCCACTTT

D: TRBD2
J: TRBJ2-1
size: .
V: TRBV10-2
CDR3: CASRLGTSGRAPYNEQFF
DNA: TGCGCCAGCAGACTGGGGACTAGCGGGAGGGCTCCCTACAATGAGCAGTTCTTC

D: TRBD2
J: TRBJ2-7
size: .
V: TRBV2
CDR3: CASTSSGHISYEQYF
DNA: TGTGCCAGCACTTCTAGCGGGCATATCTCCTACGAGCAGTACTTC

D: .
J: TRBJ1-6
size: few
V: TRBV27
CDR3: CASSYRDSPLHF
DNA: TGTGCCAGCAGTTACCGGGATTCACCCCTCCACTTT

D: TRBD1
J: TRBJ2-1
size: .
V: TRBV9
CDR3: CASSPGQGVFNEQFF
DNA: TGTGCCAGCAGCCCAGGACAGGGGGTGTTTAATGAGCAGTTCTTC

D: .
J: TRBJ2-7
size: .
V: TRBV6-6
CDR3: CASSYSNIRYEQYF
DNA: TGTGCCAGCAGTTACTCGAATATCCGCTACGAGCAGTACTTC

D: .
J: TRBJ2-7
size: once
V: TRBV28
CDR3: CASSRGIGSYEQYF
DNA: TGTGCCAGCAGTCGCGGGATCGGTTCCTACGAGCAGTACTTC